The 12 T cell receptor beta chains presented below share a single source sample, sequenced in a study of CD8 T cells in ankylosing spondylitis. Via MiXCR, TCRdb re-called the 5' RACE reads, giving one row per CDR3 protein. The table includes 350,000 or so distinct CDR3 sequences, around 15% detected once. Sequenced material: blood, either unsorted or a sorted T cell fraction (not recorded which). The receptors here all came from a male donor with ankylosing spondylitis or in good health (not recorded which).

This clonotype was detected ten times or more. The DNA for the CDR3 is TGTGCCAGCAGTTTCTACTCGGGCCCGGGGGGGCAGCCCCAGCATTTT. It encodes CASSFYSGPGGQPQHF. V usage is TRBV12-3 or TRBV12-4 and J usage is TRBJ1-5, with a possible D match to TRBD1 (5 bases). Deletions cut 3 bases from V and 7 bases from J, with 19 bases between. The CDR3 has 16 residues.

This clonotype came up many times. The chain recombines TRBV20-1 with TRBJ2-2; TRBD1 is a possible D gene (5 bases). The CDR3 covers 17 residues. Germline-derived CDR1 and CDR2 are DFQATT and SNEGSKA (reference sequence). V was pared by 0 bases and J by 0 bases, with 14 bases between. CDR3 DNA sequence: TGCAGTGCTAGAGATTCACGACAGTTCGCGAACACCGGGGAGCTGTTTTTT. Translating it yields CSARDSRQFANTGELFF.

The V call is TRBV7-2, the J call TRBJ2-7; D perhaps matches TRBD2 (6 bases). The CDR3 covers 15 residues. V dropped 1 base and J dropped 7 bases, with 17 bases sitting between them. Germline CDR1 SGHTA, CDR2 FQGNSA. For the CDR3, the DNA is TGTGCCAGCAGCTTAGGGACTATTCGCTCGGGTGAGCAGTACTTC. It specifies CASSLGTIRSGEQYF. The variable domain in full, completed from reference TRBV7-2 and TRBJ2-7, reads GAGVSQSPSNKVTEKGKDVELRCDPISGHTALYWYRQSLGQGLEFLIYFQGNSAPDKSGLPSDRFSAERTGGSVSTLTIQRTQQEDSAVYLCASSLGTIRSGEQYFGPGTRLTVT.

V is TRBV5-6 and J is TRBJ2-3, with 10 nucleotides matching TRBD2. Germline V gene lookup returns CDR1 SGHDT and CDR2 YYEEEE. This CDR3 comprises 15 residues. V lost 3 bases, J lost 6 bases, and 7 bases stayed unmatched. The CDR3 reads CASSYPSGGGDTQYF. The CDR3, as DNA: TGTGCCAGCAGCTATCCTAGCGGGGGCGGGGATACGCAGTATTTT.

V and J are TRBV20-1 and TRBJ2-1; D remains unclear. The CDR3 loop spans 15 amino acids. The V and J ends lost 3 bases and 2 bases respectively, with 14 bases between them. Germline V gene lookup returns CDR1 DFQATT and CDR2 SNEGSKA (reference sequence). Here the CDR3 reads CSASPFLGPYNEQFF. CDR3 DNA sequence: TGCAGTGCTAGCCCCTTCCTGGGCCCCTACAATGAGCAGTTCTTC.

This clonotype came up a few times. V is TRBV4-1 and J is TRBJ2-3, with a weak D call TRBD2 (6 bases). The CDR3 has 16 residues. CDR1 and CDR2 from the germline V gene are MGHRA and YSYEKL. Trimming removed 4 bases from V and 2 bases from J, with 16 bases in between. The CDR3 region has the DNA TGCGCCAGCAGCCCCCCGGGACTCCCCTTCACAGATACGCAGTATTTT. It codes for CASSPPGLPFTDTQYF.

This clonotype has just a few counts. J is TRBJ2-7 and V is TRBV10-2, with 11 bases aligning to TRBD1. The J segment lost 3 bases and the V segment lost 6 bases, leaving 7 bases of the junction unmatched. This CDR3 has 15 amino acids. Per the germline V gene, CDR1 is WSHSY and CDR2 is SAAADI. CDR3 coding DNA: TGCGCCAGCAGACTGACCGGGACAGGGGGCTACGAGCAGTACTTC. It specifies CASRLTGTGGYEQYF.

This chain connects TRBV6-1 to TRBJ2-2, with D tentatively TRBD1 (6 bases). The V gene's germline CDR1 is MNHNS and CDR2 SASEGT. The CDR3 runs 15 residues. V was trimmed by 6 bases and J by 1 base, leaving 12 bases between them. CDR3 in amino acids: CASRKGQLNTGELFF. The DNA for the CDR3 is TGTGCCAGCAGGAAAGGACAGTTGAACACCGGGGAGCTGTTTTTT.

This clonotype turned up a few times. CDR3 sequence (DNA): TGTGCCACCAGCCCCCGCGCCGGGGAGCTGTTTTTT. Protein sequence: CATSPRAGELFF. The chain combines TRBV15 with TRBJ2-2, with D unresolved. CDR1 and CDR2 from the germline V gene are LNHNV and YYDKDF (reference sequence). The CDR3 length is 12 residues. Trimming took 5 bases from V and 6 from J, leaving 7 bases between them.

Many counts were recorded for this clonotype. The rearrangement joins TRBV5-1 to TRBJ2-7; D not resolved. V dropped 0 bases and J dropped 4 bases, with 11 bases sitting between them. This CDR3 comprises 14 residues. The V gene's germline CDR1 is SGHRS and CDR2 YFSETQ. The CDR3 DNA follows: TGCGCCAGCAGCTTGGTAGGCCAGATTTACGAGCAGTACTTC. This codes for CASSLVGQIYEQYF.

The rearrangement joins TRBV4-1 to TRBJ2-1, with a possible D match to TRBD2 (5 bases). The CDR3 has 17 amino acids. V lost 2 bases, J lost 4 bases, and 18 bases lay in between. Per the germline V gene, CDR1 is MGHRA and CDR2 is YSYEKL. CDR3 region: CASSQITGSGGYNEQFF. The CDR3 region has the DNA TGCGCCAGCAGCCAAATTACTGGGAGCGGCGGATACAATGAGCAGTTCTTC.

The chain has TRBV7-2 and TRBJ2-1; 7 nucleotides line up with TRBD1. Losses at the gene ends were 5 bases for V and 6 bases for J; bases not matched to a gene: 10. This CDR3 is built from 15 residues. Germline CDR1 and CDR2: SGHTA and FQGNSA. In DNA, the CDR3 is TGTGCCAGCAGCCCTTCGACAGGGATGGGCAATGAGCAGTTCTTC. Translated, it gives CASSPSTGMGNEQFF.